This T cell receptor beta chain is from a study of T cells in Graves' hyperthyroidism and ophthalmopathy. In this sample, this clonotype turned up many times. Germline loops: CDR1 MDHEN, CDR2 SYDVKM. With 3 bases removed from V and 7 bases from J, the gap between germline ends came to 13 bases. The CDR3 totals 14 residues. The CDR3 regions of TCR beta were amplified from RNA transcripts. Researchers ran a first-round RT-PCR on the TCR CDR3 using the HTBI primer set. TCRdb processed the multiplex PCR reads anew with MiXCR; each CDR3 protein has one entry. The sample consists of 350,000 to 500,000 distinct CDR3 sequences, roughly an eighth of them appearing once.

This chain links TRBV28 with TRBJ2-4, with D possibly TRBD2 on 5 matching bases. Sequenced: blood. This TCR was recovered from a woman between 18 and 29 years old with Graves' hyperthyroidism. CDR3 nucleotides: TGTGCCAGCAGTTTGGCGGGTGGGGTCAACATTCAGTACTTC. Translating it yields CASSLAGGVNIQYF.